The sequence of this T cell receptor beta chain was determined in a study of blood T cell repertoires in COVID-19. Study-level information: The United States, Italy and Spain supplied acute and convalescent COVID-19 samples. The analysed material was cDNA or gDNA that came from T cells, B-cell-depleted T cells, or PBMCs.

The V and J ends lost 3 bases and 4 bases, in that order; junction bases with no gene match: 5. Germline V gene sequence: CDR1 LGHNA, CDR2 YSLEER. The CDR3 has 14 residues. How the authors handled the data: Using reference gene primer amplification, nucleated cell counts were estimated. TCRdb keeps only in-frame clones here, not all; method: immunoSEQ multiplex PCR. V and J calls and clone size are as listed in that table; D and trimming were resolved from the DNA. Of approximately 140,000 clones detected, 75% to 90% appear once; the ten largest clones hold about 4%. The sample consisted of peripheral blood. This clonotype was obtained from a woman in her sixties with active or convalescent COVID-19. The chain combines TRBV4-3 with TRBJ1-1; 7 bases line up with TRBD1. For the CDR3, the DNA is TGCGCCAGCAGCCAGCCAGGGGGAGGCACTGAAGCTTTCTTT. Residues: CASSQPGGGTEAFF.